The rows below give T cell receptor beta chains drawn from one sample of a study of T cell repertoires in cytomegalovirus infection. TCRdb independently ran MiXCR on the reads; one entry per CDR3 protein. The sample consists of about 500,000 distinct CDR3 sequences, 30% to 35% of them appearing once. For these TCRs, the target antigens are not known. The source material was cultured PBMCs, sampled from culture after CMV antigen stimulation. These receptor sequences come from a human donor in good health (CMV status not recorded). Some clones in this sample may be carry-over from other donors' samples. Both conserved end residues are part of each CDR3. D genes are given only for firm matches. For some rows the clone size is stated as once, few or many, or as a class when expanded; others skip it.

TRBV25-1	.	TRBJ1-1	.	CASSERGQTYTEAFF	TGTGCCAGCAGTGAACGAGGCCAAACCTACACTGAAGCTTTCTTT
TRBV4-1	few	TRBJ2-5	TRBD1	CASSPTRGTGGVGKETQYF	TGCGCCAGCAGCCCCACAAGAGGGACAGGGGGCGTAGGAAAAGAGACCCAGTACTTC
TRBV6-1	.	TRBJ1-3	.	CASSVLDSGNTIYF	TGTGCCAGCAGTGTTCTCGACTCTGGAAACACCATATATTTT
TRBV7-2	many	TRBJ2-5	TRBD2	CASTWRGGSSETQYF	TGTGCCAGCACCTGGCGTGGCGGGAGTTCAGAGACCCAGTACTTC
TRBV30	once	TRBJ1-2	.	CACGPGGNYGYTF	TGTGCCTGCGGGCCTGGAGGGAACTATGGCTACACCTTC
TRBV6-2/TRBV6-3	few	TRBJ1-5	TRBD1	CASSPDRNNQPQHF	TGTGCCAGCAGTCCGGACAGGAACAATCAGCCCCAGCATTTT
TRBV5-4	.	TRBJ2-3	.	CASILDRVTDTQYF	TGTGCCAGCATACTTGACCGGGTTACAGATACGCAGTATTTT
TRBV10-3	few	TRBJ2-2	TRBD1	CAIRQGTPNTGELFF	TGTGCCATCAGACAGGGGACCCCGAACACCGGGGAGCTGTTTTTT
TRBV20-1	.	TRBJ2-7	.	CSAERTGSSSYEQYF	TGCAGTGCTGAAAGGACCGGATCCAGCTCCTACGAGCAGTACTTC
TRBV6-1	.	TRBJ1-2	TRBD1	CASRGDRGLSDGYTF	TGTGCCAGCAGGGGGGACAGGGGGCTATCGGATGGCTACACCTTC
TRBV6-1	.	TRBJ2-5	.	CASNARNQETQYF	TGTGCCAGCAACGCCAGAAACCAAGAGACCCAGTACTTC
TRBV10-3	few	TRBJ1-6	.	CAISENVGTLHF	TGTGCCATCAGTGAGAACGTCGGGACCCTCCACTTT
TRBV9	.	TRBJ2-3	.	CASSVASRTDTQYF	TGTGCCAGCAGCGTAGCTTCGCGAACAGATACGCAGTATTTT
TRBV30	.	TRBJ2-2	.	CAWSRQVITGELFF	TGTGCCTGGAGTCGACAGGTGATCACCGGGGAGCTGTTTTTT
TRBV7-9	.	TRBJ2-3	TRBD2	CASSPSGRRGDTQYF	TGTGCCAGCTCCCCGAGCGGGAGACGGGGAGATACGCAGTATTTT
TRBV7-9	.	TRBJ2-1	TRBD2	CASSTTPGVLAGAREQFF	TGTGCCAGCAGCACAACCCCGGGGGTGCTAGCGGGAGCTCGGGAGCAGTTCTTC
TRBV7-2	.	TRBJ1-5	.	CASSLASGQPQHF	TGTGCCAGCAGCTTAGCGAGTGGTCAGCCCCAGCATTTT
TRBV4-3	few	TRBJ2-3	.	CASSHSQGTDTQYF	TGCGCCAGCAGCCACAGCCAGGGCACAGATACGCAGTATTTT
TRBV12-3/TRBV12-4	.	TRBJ1-2	TRBD1	CASIGAGGSRSYTF	TGTGCCAGCATTGGAGCAGGGGGCTCACGAAGCTACACCTTC
TRBV28	.	TRBJ1-2	.	CASKGGNYGYTF	TGTGCCAGCAAAGGAGGAAACTATGGCTACACCTTC
TRBV7-6	few	TRBJ2-1	.	CASGGPSYNEQFF	TGTGCCAGTGGAGGGCCCTCCTACAATGAGCAGTTCTTC
TRBV6-1	few	TRBJ2-1	TRBD2	CAASGVNEQFF	TGTGCCGCCAGCGGGGTCAATGAGCAGTTCTTC
TRBV12-3/TRBV12-4	few	TRBJ1-5	.	CASSLGGSPSNQPQHF	TGTGCCAGCAGTTTAGGGGGGTCCCCTAGCAATCAGCCCCAGCATTTT
TRBV7-2	few	TRBJ2-5	.	CASSSPAGETQYF	TGTGCCAGCAGCTCCCCGGCTGGGGAGACCCAGTACTTC
TRBV7-8	many	TRBJ1-2	.	CASSRTVSPFYGYTF	TGTGCCAGCAGCAGGACAGTGTCCCCCTTCTATGGCTACACCTTC
TRBV6-6	.	TRBJ2-3	TRBD2	CASSYPVTGGWTDTQYF	TGTGCCAGCAGTTACCCCGTCACGGGAGGTTGGACAGATACGCAGTATTTT
TRBV12-3/TRBV12-4	.	TRBJ2-1	TRBD1	CASRRTGGYNEQFF	TGTGCCAGCAGGAGGACAGGGGGGTACAATGAGCAGTTCTTC
TRBV7-2	many	TRBJ2-1	TRBD1	CASSSGTGNYNEQFF	TGTGCCAGCAGCTCCGGGACAGGGAACTACAATGAGCAGTTCTTC
TRBV20-1	.	TRBJ2-1	.	CSAAEAGRHYNEQFF	TGCAGTGCGGCAGAGGCGGGACGGCATTACAATGAGCAGTTCTTC
TRBV20-1	.	TRBJ2-3	.	CSATSGSREDTQYF	TGCAGTGCTACAAGCGGCTCTCGGGAAGATACGCAGTATTTT
TRBV7-2	many	TRBJ2-2	TRBD2	CASSSRRGETGELFF	TGTGCCAGCAGCTCCCGGCGGGGGGAAACCGGGGAGCTGTTTTTT
TRBV24-1	.	TRBJ2-3	TRBD1	CATSDSTNRGTGLRYTQYF	TGTGCCACCAGTGACTCAACCAACCGAGGGACAGGGTTGCGATATACGCAGTATTTT
TRBV6-2/TRBV6-3	.	TRBJ2-3	.	CASSFWGTTDTQYF	TGTGCCAGCAGTTTCTGGGGGACTACAGATACGCAGTATTTT
TRBV7-3	many	TRBJ2-1	.	CASSSSGSNEQFF	TGTGCCAGCAGCTCGTCCGGTAGCAATGAGCAGTTCTTC
TRBV19	.	TRBJ2-2	.	CASSIRALATGELFF	TGTGCCAGTAGTATCCGTGCCTTGGCCACCGGGGAGCTGTTTTTT
TRBV10-3	few	TRBJ2-2	.	CAISESPSLGELFF	TGTGCCATCAGTGAGTCGCCCTCCCTCGGGGAGCTGTTTTTT
TRBV7-2	.	TRBJ2-7	TRBD1	CASSLEDRGFHEQYF	TGTGCCAGCAGCTTAGAGGACAGGGGATTCCACGAGCAGTACTTC
TRBV7-8	many	TRBJ2-7	TRBD2	CASSIAASGSSSHYEQYF	TGTGCCAGCAGCATCGCGGCTAGCGGGAGTTCATCCCACTACGAGCAGTACTTC
TRBV7-8	few	TRBJ2-3	.	CASSLIPGPRSDTQYF	TGTGCCAGCAGCTTAATTCCCGGTCCGAGGAGTGATACGCAGTATTTT
TRBV7-2	many	TRBJ1-6	TRBD1	CASSLRTGGSNSPLHF	TGTGCCAGCAGCTTAAGGACAGGGGGCTCTAATTCACCCCTCCACTTT
TRBV12-3/TRBV12-4	many	TRBJ2-1	.	CASSLGRYNEQFF	TGTGCCAGCAGCTTGGGGCGGTACAATGAGCAGTTCTTC
TRBV10-3	.	TRBJ2-5	.	CAISERKAVTQETQYF	TGTGCCATCAGTGAGAGAAAGGCAGTCACCCAAGAGACCCAGTACTTC
TRBV28	.	TRBJ1-5	.	CASSYTGTQPQHF	TGTGCCAGCAGTTACACAGGGACGCAGCCCCAGCATTTT
TRBV4-1	few	TRBJ2-7	.	CASSQDVNFPYEQYF	TGCGCCAGCAGCCAAGATGTGAACTTTCCCTACGAGCAGTACTTC
TRBV4-3	.	TRBJ2-2	TRBD2	CASSQESSGAGELFF	TGCGCCAGCAGCCAAGAGTCTAGCGGGGCCGGGGAGCTGTTTTTT
TRBV27	.	TRBJ1-2	TRBD1	CASSLSAGGLGYTF	TGTGCCAGCAGTTTATCGGCAGGGGGCCTTGGCTACACCTTC
TRBV4-3	few	TRBJ2-5	TRBD1	CASSQGTGTQETQYF	TGCGCCAGCAGCCAAGGGACAGGGACACAAGAGACCCAGTACTTC
TRBV11-2	few	TRBJ2-3	.	CASSLVATTDTQYF	TGTGCCAGCAGCTTAGTCGCAACCACAGATACGCAGTATTTT
TRBV7-2	many	TRBJ2-3	.	CASSLKLGGSTQYF	TGTGCCAGCAGCTTAAAGCTAGGGGGGAGTACGCAGTATTTT
TRBV28	.	TRBJ2-1	.	CASIPFPGHNEQFF	TGTGCCAGCATCCCTTTTCCAGGTCACAATGAGCAGTTCTTC
TRBV2	.	TRBJ1-2	.	CASSLGGFGYGYTF	TGTGCCAGCAGTTTGGGGGGGTTCGGCTATGGCTACACCTTC
TRBV7-3	few	TRBJ2-2	TRBD1	CASSLTSGQGTGELFF	TGTGCCAGCAGCTTAACGTCCGGACAGGGAACCGGGGAGCTGTTTTTT
TRBV6-2/TRBV6-3	.	TRBJ2-1	TRBD2	CASSYTGAGAAYNEQFF	TGTGCCAGCAGTTACACAGGAGCGGGAGCGGCCTACAATGAGCAGTTCTTC
TRBV10-3	.	TRBJ1-1	.	CAISLQGGNTEAFF	TGTGCCATCAGCCTACAGGGAGGGAACACTGAAGCTTTCTTT
TRBV19	once	TRBJ2-3	.	CASSMGSGSLSYQYF	TGTGCCAGTAGTATGGGGAGCGGGTCCCTGAGTTATCAGTATTTT